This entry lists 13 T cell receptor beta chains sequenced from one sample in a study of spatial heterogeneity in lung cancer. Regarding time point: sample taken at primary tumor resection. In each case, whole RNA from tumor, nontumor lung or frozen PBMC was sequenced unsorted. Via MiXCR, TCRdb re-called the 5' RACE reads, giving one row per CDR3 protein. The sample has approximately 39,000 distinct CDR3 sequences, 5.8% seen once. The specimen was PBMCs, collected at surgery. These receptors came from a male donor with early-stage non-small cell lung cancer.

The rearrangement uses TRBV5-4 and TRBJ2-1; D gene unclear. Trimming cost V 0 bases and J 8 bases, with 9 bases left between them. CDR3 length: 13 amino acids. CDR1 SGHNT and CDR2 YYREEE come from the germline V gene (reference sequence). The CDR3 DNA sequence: TGTGCCAGCAGCTTGGACCTCGGCGATGAGCAGTTCTTC. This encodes CASSLDLGDEQFF.

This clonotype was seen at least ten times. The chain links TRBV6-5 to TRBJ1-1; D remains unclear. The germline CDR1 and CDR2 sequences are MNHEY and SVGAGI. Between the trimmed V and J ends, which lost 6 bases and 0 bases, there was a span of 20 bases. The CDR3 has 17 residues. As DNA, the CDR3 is TGTGCCAGCAGCTACGAAAAGGGAATAAGGGTGAACACTGAAGCTTTCTTT. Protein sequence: CASSYEKGIRVNTEAFF.

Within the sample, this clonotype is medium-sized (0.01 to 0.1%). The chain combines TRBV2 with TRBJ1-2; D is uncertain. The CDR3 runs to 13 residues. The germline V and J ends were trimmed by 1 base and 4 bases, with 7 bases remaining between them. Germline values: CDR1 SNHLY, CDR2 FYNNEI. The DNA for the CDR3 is TGTGCCAGCAGTGAAGGATCGGGCTATGGCTACACCTTC. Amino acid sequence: CASSEGSGYGYTF.

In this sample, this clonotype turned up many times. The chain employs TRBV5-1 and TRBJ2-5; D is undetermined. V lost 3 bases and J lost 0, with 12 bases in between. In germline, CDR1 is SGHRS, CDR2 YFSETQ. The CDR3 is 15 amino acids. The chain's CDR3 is CASSSGPLDQETQYF. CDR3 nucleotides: TGCGCCAGCAGCTCCGGACCTTTAGACCAAGAGACCCAGTACTTC.

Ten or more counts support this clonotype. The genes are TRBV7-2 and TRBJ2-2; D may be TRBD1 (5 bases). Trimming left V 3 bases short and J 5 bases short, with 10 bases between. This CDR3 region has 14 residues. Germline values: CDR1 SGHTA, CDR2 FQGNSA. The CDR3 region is CASSLMTVTGELFF. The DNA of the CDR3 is TGTGCCAGCAGCTTGATGACAGTTACCGGGGAGCTGTTTTTT.

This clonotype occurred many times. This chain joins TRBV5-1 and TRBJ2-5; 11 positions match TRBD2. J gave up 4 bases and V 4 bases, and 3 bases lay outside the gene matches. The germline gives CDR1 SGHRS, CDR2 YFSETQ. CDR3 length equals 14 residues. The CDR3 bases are TGCGCCAGCAGCCCCGGGACTAGCGGAGAGACCCAGTACTTC. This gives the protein CASSPGTSGETQYF.

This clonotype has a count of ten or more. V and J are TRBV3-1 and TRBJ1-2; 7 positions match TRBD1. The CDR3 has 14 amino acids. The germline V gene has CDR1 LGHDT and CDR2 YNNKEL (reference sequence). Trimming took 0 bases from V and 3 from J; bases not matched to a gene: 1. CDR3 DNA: TGTGCCAGCAGCCAAGACAGGGGGGACTATGGCTACACCTTC. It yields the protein CASSQDRGDYGYTF.

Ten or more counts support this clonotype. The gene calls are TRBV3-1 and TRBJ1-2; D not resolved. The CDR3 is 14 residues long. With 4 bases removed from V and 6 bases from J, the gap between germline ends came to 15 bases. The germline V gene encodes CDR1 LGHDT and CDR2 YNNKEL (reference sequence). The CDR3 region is CASSPRASGNGYTF. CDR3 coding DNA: TGTGCCAGCAGCCCCCGGGCCAGCGGCAATGGCTACACCTTC.

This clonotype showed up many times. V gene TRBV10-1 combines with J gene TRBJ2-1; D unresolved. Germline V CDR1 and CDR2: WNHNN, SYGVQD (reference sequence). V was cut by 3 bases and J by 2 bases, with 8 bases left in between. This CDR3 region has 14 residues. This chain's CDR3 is CASSESRTYNEQFF. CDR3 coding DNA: TGCGCCAGCAGTGAAAGCCGGACCTACAATGAGCAGTTCTTC.

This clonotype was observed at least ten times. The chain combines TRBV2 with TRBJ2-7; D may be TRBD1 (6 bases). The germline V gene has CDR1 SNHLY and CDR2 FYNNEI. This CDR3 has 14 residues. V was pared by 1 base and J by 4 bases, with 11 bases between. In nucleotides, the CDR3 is TGTGCCAGCAGTGAAGGGACAGCAGGTTACGAGCAGTACTTC. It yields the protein CASSEGTAGYEQYF.

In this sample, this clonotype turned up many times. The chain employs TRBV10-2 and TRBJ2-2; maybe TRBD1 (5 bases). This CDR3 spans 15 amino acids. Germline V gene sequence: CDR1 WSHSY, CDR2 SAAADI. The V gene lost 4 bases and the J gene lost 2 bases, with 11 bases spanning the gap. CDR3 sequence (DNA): TGCGCCAGCAGTGTAGGACATCTTAACACCGGGGAGCTGTTTTTT. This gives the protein CASSVGHLNTGELFF.

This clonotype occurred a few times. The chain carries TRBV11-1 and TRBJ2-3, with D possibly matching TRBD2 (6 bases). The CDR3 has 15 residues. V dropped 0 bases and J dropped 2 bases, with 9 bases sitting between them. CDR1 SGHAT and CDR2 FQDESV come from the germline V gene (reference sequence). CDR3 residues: CASSLAGRYTDTQYF. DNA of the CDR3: TGTGCCAGCAGCTTAGCAGGGAGGTACACAGATACGCAGTATTTT.

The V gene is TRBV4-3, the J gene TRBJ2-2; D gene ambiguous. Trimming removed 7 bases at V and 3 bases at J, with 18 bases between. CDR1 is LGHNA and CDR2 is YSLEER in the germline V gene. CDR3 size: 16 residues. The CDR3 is CASTTDLRYDTGELFF. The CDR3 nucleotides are TGCGCCAGCACCACAGATCTACGATACGACACCGGGGAGCTGTTTTTT.